This T cell receptor (beta chain) derives from a study of T cells in Graves' hyperthyroidism and ophthalmopathy. Study observations and caveats: Also found in blood were most expanded thyroid clonotypes above 0.001.

Of note for this clonotype: Antigen: not known.

The source material, RNA transcripts, was used to amplify TCR beta CDR3 regions. The HTBI primer set drove a first-round RT-PCR of the TCR CDR3. From the multiplex PCR reads, TCRdb called clonotypes with MiXCR, one entry per CDR3 protein. The sample contains roughly 580,000 distinct CDR3 sequences, 40% to 55% of which appear only once. Stable hyperthyroidism: no ophthalmopathy progression over 18 months of follow-up. Trimming pared 5 bases from V and 0 bases from J, leaving 7 bases between. Per the germline V gene, CDR1 is SNHLY and CDR2 is FYNNEI. The CDR3 is made up of 13 amino acids. This rearrangement joins TRBV2 to TRBJ1-1; the D is unclear. Sequencing used peripheral blood or thyroid tissue (not recorded which). This clonotype was obtained from a woman aged 18-35 years with Graves' hyperthyroidism. Here the CDR3 DNA reads TGTGCCAGCAGTAGACTTATGAACACTGAAGCTTTCTTT. It encodes CASSRLMNTEAFF. The whole variable domain, filled in from reference TRBV2 and TRBJ1-1, reads EPEVTQTPSHQVTQMGQEVILRCVPISNHLYFYWYRQILGQKVEFLVSFYNNEISEKSEIFDDQFSVERPDGSNFTLKIRSTKLEDSAMYFCASSRLMNTEAFFGQGTRLTVV.